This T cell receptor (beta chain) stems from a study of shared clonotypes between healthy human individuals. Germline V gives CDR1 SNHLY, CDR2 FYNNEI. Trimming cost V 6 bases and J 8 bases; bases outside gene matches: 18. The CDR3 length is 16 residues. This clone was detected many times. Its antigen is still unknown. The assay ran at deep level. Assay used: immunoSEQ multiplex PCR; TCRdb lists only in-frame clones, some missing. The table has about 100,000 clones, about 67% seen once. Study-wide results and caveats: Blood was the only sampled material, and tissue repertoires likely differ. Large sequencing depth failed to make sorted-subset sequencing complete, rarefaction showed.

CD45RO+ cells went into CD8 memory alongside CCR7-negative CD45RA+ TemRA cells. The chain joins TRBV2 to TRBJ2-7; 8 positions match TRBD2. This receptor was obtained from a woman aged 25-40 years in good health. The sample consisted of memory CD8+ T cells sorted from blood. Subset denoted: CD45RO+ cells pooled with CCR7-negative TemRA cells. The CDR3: CASRLSWWDFSGKQYF. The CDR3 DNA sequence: TGTGCCAGCAGGCTAAGTTGGTGGGACTTTAGCGGGAAGCAGTACTTC.